These T cell receptor beta chains were read from a single sample in a study of human CD8 memory T cell subsets. TCRdb reprocessed the 5' RACE reads and keeps a single row for each CDR3 protein, giving no DNA. The sample totals about 10,000 distinct CDR3 sequences. Sequencing input: CD8+ stem-like memory T cells (TSCM and TCM) sorted from PBMCs. Receptors originate from a human donor in good health. Each CDR3 is given with its conserved first and last residue. Only some rows state a clone size, as once, few, many or a class for expanded clones.

v_call: TRBV2; j_call: TRBJ2-3; clone_size: medium-sized; cdr3_aa: CASSGGGTTDTQYF
v_call: TRBV5-6; j_call: TRBJ2-7; clone_size: .; cdr3_aa: CASSFGPGGDYEQYF
v_call: TRBV6-2/TRBV6-3; j_call: TRBJ2-3; clone_size: .; cdr3_aa: CASSYEPSGRDTQYF
v_call: TRBV5-5; j_call: TRBJ2-1; clone_size: .; cdr3_aa: CASSPPPSYNEQFF
v_call: TRBV3-1; j_call: TRBJ1-6; clone_size: .; cdr3_aa: CASSQDLYNSPLHF
v_call: TRBV9; j_call: TRBJ2-7; clone_size: .; cdr3_aa: CASSMGQGAYEQYF
v_call: TRBV12-3/TRBV12-4; j_call: TRBJ1-2; clone_size: medium-sized; cdr3_aa: CASRPGTVYGYTF
v_call: TRBV28; j_call: TRBJ1-2; clone_size: .; cdr3_aa: CATFLGQTYGYTF
v_call: TRBV20-1; j_call: TRBJ2-1; clone_size: .; cdr3_aa: CSAPAPWTYNEQFF
v_call: TRBV5-5; j_call: TRBJ2-1; clone_size: .; cdr3_aa: CASSLAGDSGYNEQFF
v_call: TRBV5-1; j_call: TRBJ2-7; clone_size: .; cdr3_aa: CASSFIGGAADEQYF
v_call: TRBV4-1; j_call: TRBJ2-3; clone_size: .; cdr3_aa: CASSPQGGGEGDTQYF
v_call: TRBV15; j_call: TRBJ2-1; clone_size: .; cdr3_aa: CATRWPGSHEQFF
v_call: TRBV4-3; j_call: TRBJ2-1; clone_size: .; cdr3_aa: CASSHGNEQFF
v_call: TRBV3-1; j_call: TRBJ2-7; clone_size: .; cdr3_aa: CASSAPGGGDYEQYF
v_call: TRBV12-3/TRBV12-4; j_call: TRBJ2-7; clone_size: .; cdr3_aa: CASSGGQSYEQYF
v_call: TRBV28; j_call: TRBJ1-5; clone_size: .; cdr3_aa: CASSLRMGWNQPQHF
v_call: TRBV12-5; j_call: TRBJ2-2; clone_size: .; cdr3_aa: CASGFVMDSSTGELFF
v_call: TRBV6-6; j_call: TRBJ1-5; clone_size: .; cdr3_aa: CASSYSTGGTQPQHF
v_call: TRBV13; j_call: TRBJ2-7; clone_size: .; cdr3_aa: CASSSRGQVIREQYF
v_call: TRBV28; j_call: TRBJ2-3; clone_size: .; cdr3_aa: CASSPGTGGRTDTQYF
v_call: TRBV7-9; j_call: TRBJ2-1; clone_size: medium-sized; cdr3_aa: CASSPRDMNEQFF
v_call: TRBV29-1; j_call: TRBJ1-1; clone_size: .; cdr3_aa: CSVSRSTEAFF
v_call: TRBV20-1; j_call: TRBJ2-1; clone_size: .; cdr3_aa: CSARDVDYNEQFF
v_call: TRBV6-4; j_call: TRBJ2-7; clone_size: .; cdr3_aa: CASSDSRGVSDSYEQYF
v_call: TRBV7-9; j_call: TRBJ2-5; clone_size: .; cdr3_aa: CASSPPPQGARQTQYF
v_call: TRBV28; j_call: TRBJ2-7; clone_size: .; cdr3_aa: CASSHLAGNEQYF
v_call: TRBV4-1; j_call: TRBJ1-2; clone_size: .; cdr3_aa: CASSQVPPGVNGYTF
v_call: TRBV28; j_call: TRBJ2-7; clone_size: .; cdr3_aa: CASSLGLAAAYEQYF
v_call: TRBV14; j_call: TRBJ2-3; clone_size: .; cdr3_aa: CASSQALALQYF
v_call: TRBV29-1; j_call: TRBJ2-1; clone_size: .; cdr3_aa: CSVNSGYLGGQFF
v_call: TRBV21-1; j_call: TRBJ2-1; clone_size: .; cdr3_aa: CASSAGTARYNEQFF
v_call: TRBV4-3; j_call: TRBJ2-7; clone_size: .; cdr3_aa: CASSHYWLRESSYEQYF
v_call: TRBV28; j_call: TRBJ2-3; clone_size: .; cdr3_aa: CASSSSGGPTDTQYF
v_call: TRBV29-1; j_call: TRBJ2-7; clone_size: .; cdr3_aa: CSVGRGLAGGGEQYF
v_call: TRBV10-3; j_call: TRBJ2-1; clone_size: .; cdr3_aa: CAISVGSGSLDEQFF
v_call: TRBV7-6; j_call: TRBJ2-1; clone_size: .; cdr3_aa: CASSSSGGVVGNEQFF